The 32 T cell receptor beta chains presented below share a single source sample, sequenced in a study of cytomegalovirus exposure and HLA in healthy donors. The PCR contained 60 Vbeta and 13 Jbeta primers. Sequencing was performed with immunoSEQ multiplex PCR; in TCRdb, only in-frame clones are kept and a portion is missing. The sample has some 99,000 clones; under 85% are singletons. The specimen sequenced was PBMCs. These receptors all stem from a man aged 35-49 years in good health and CMV-seronegative.

The chain combines TRBV5-1 with TRBJ2-3, with no clear D. V dropped 5 bases and J dropped 2 bases, with 6 bases sitting between them. Per germline, CDR1 SGHRS and CDR2 YFSETQ. This CDR3 has 12 amino acids. Here the CDR3 reads CASSEFTDTQYF. CDR3 nucleotide sequence: TGCGCCAGCAGTGAGTTCACAGATACGCAGTATTTT.

This clone showed up just a few times. The CDR3 DNA is TGTGCCAGCAGCCGCGACTCTGGGGCCAACGTCCTGACTTTC. Translation: CASSRDSGANVLTF. This sequence joins TRBV14 and TRBJ2-6; no reliable D call. Trimming stripped 4 bases from V and 0 bases from J, with 4 bases between. CDR1 and CDR2 (germline): SGHDN, FVKESK. The CDR3 runs 14 residues.

The V and J genes are TRBV28 and TRBJ2-7, with 9 bases matching TRBD1. This CDR3 contains 14 residues. Germline loops: CDR1 MDHEN, CDR2 SYDVKM. V shed 5 bases, J shed 4 bases, and the junction held 6 bases outside the gene matches. The CDR3 loop reads CASSQTGGGYEQYF. CDR3 nucleotide sequence: TGTGCCAGCAGTCAAACAGGGGGCGGGTACGAGCAGTACTTC.

This clone was detected only a few times. The chain recombines TRBV5-1 with TRBJ2-5, with D perhaps matching TRBD1 (5 bases). CDR1 and CDR2 from the germline V gene are SGHRS and YFSETQ. The CDR3 spans 16 residues. The germline V and J ends were trimmed by 0 bases and 3 bases, with 15 bases remaining between them. The CDR3 loop reads CASSLAGFRDEETQYF. The CDR3 DNA is TGCGCCAGCAGCTTGGCCGGGTTCAGGGATGAAGAGACCCAGTACTTC.

The chain couples TRBV18 to TRBJ2-4; D may be TRBD1 (6 bases). CDR1 is KGHSH, CDR2 LQKENI, per germline. V gave up 3 bases and J gave up 6 bases, with 21 bases separating them. The CDR3 extends over 17 amino acids. CDR3 nucleotides: TGTGCCAGCTCACCGGAACGAGGAGGACAGTCCCTAAACATTCAGTACTTC. This gives the protein CASSPERGGQSLNIQYF.

The count of this clone is one. A read error may produce the germline difference seen at one junction end. The chain employs TRBV19 and TRBJ2-1; perhaps TRBD1 as D (5 bases). Germline V gene lookup returns CDR1 LNHDA and CDR2 SQIVND (reference sequence). There are 12 residues in the CDR3. The CDR3 sequence: CASSMQDNEQLF. CDR3 sequence (DNA): TGTGCCAGTAGTATGCAGGACAATGAGCAGCTCTTC.

The rearrangement joins TRBV18 to TRBJ2-7, with 7 nucleotides matching TRBD1. After removal of 5 bases from V and 6 bases from J, the junction contained 4 bases not matched to a gene. This CDR3 comprises 12 residues. CDR1 and CDR2 from the germline V gene are KGHSH and LQKENI. The CDR3 spells CASSVYRGEQYF. The CDR3 nucleotides are TGTGCCAGCTCAGTATACAGGGGCGAGCAGTACTTC.

This chain uses TRBV4-1 with TRBJ2-2, with 9 positions matching TRBD1. CDR3 size: 18 residues. With V trimmed by 4 bases and J by 3 bases, 12 bases remained unmatched. CDR1 MGHRA and CDR2 YSYEKL come from the germline V gene. For the CDR3, the DNA is TGCGCCAGCAGCCCTCAGACAGGGGGTAATTACTACACCGGGGAGCTGTTTTTT. Amino acids: CASSPQTGGNYYTGELFF.

The chain carries TRBV6-1 and TRBJ1-4, with 8 bases that match TRBD1. With 4 bases clipped from V and 4 bases from J, the junction kept 5 bases outside the gene matches. Germline loops: CDR1 MNHNS, CDR2 SASEGT. This CDR3 region has 15 residues. This chain's CDR3 is CASSVRTGGNEKLFF. For the CDR3, the DNA is TGTGCCAGCAGTGTCAGAACAGGGGGTAATGAAAAACTGTTTTTT.

V gene TRBV10-3 combines with J gene TRBJ1-5, with D unresolved. The CDR3 totals 14 residues. Trimming took 3 bases from V and 6 from J, leaving 12 bases between them. The germline gives CDR1 ENHRY, CDR2 SYGVKD. CDR3: CAISEGSEGQPQHF. The CDR3 DNA sequence: TGTGCCATCAGTGAAGGGTCAGAGGGTCAGCCCCAGCATTTT.

This chain's CDR3 is CASSSDYGWDYEQYF. As DNA, the CDR3 is TGTGCCAGCAGTTCGGACTACGGGTGGGACTACGAGCAGTACTTC. J is TRBJ2-7 and V is TRBV6-5, with D perhaps TRBD2 (6 bases). V lost 4 bases and J lost 3, with 16 bases in between. Germline V lookup: CDR1 MNHEY, CDR2 SVGAGI. The CDR3 covers 15 residues.

V and J are TRBV4-1 and TRBJ1-1, with D unclear. The CDR3 spans 12 residues. Trimming took off 5 bases at V and 1 base at J, with 5 bases between the two ends. The germline V gene encodes CDR1 MGHRA and CDR2 YSYEKL. CDR3 sequence (DNA): TGCGCCAGCAGCGCGGGGAACACTGAAGCTTTCTTT. Its protein product is CASSAGNTEAFF.

The chain combines TRBV12-5 with TRBJ2-2, with a tentative D call TRBD1 (5 bases). This CDR3 has 16 amino acids. V was shortened by 7 bases and J by 3 bases, with 18 bases between the two germline ends. Germline V gene sequence: CDR1 LGHNT, CDR2 FRNRAP. CDR3 region: CASAPGKGDHTGELFF. DNA of the CDR3: TGTGCTAGTGCCCCAGGGAAAGGAGACCACACCGGGGAGCTGTTTTTT.

The count of this clone is one. The chain joins TRBV29-1 to TRBJ1-2; 8 bases match TRBD1. CDR1 and CDR2 from the germline V gene are SQVTM and ANQGSEA. Trimming at V came to 2 bases and at J to 4 bases, leaving 9 bases not matched to a gene. The CDR3 has 15 amino acids. CDR3 amino acids: CSVETRGTGGYGYTF. The DNA for the CDR3 is TGCAGCGTTGAAACCCGAGGCACAGGGGGCTATGGCTACACCTTC.

This clone was seen repeatedly, ten times or more. The genes are TRBV5-4 and TRBJ1-2; D remains ambiguous. Germline-derived CDR1 and CDR2 are SGHNT and YYREEE (reference sequence). The CDR3 extends over 16 amino acids. Trimming pared 4 bases from V and 2 bases from J, leaving 18 bases between. The CDR3 bases are TGTGCCAGCAGCCTCCTCCGGGATATATTGAACTATGGCTACACCTTC. Translated, it gives CASSLLRDILNYGYTF.

This clone was observed a few times. This chain uses TRBV4-3 with TRBJ2-5, with 14 positions matching TRBD2. CDR3 length equals 19 residues. J lost 5 bases, V lost 0 bases, and 11 bases had no gene match. CDR1 and CDR2 from the germline V gene are LGHNA and YSLEER. The CDR3, as DNA: TGCGCCAGCAGCCAAGATTTTGAGACTAGCGGGAGGGCCTCGGAGACCCAGTACTTC. Translation gives CASSQDFETSGRASETQYF.

This chain uses TRBV5-1 with TRBJ1-1, with a possible D match to TRBD1 (6 bases). The germline V gene has CDR1 SGHRS and CDR2 YFSETQ. With 7 bases removed from V and 1 base from J, the gap between germline ends came to 14 bases. This CDR3 has 14 amino acids. This CDR3 reads CASGPGHQNTEAFF. The CDR3 DNA reads TGCGCCAGCGGACCGGGACACCAGAACACTGAAGCTTTCTTT.

A few counts support this clone. DNA of the CDR3: TGTGCCAGCCAGAACAACTATGGCTACACCTTC. This sequence encodes CASQNNYGYTF. V and J are TRBV2 and TRBJ1-2; no clear D gene. Trimming shortened V by 8 bases and J by 2 bases, and 6 bases separated the two germline ends. The CDR3 has 11 residues. Germline loops: CDR1 SNHLY, CDR2 FYNNEI.

The chain carries TRBV30 and TRBJ1-1, with D possibly matching TRBD1 (5 bases). CDR1 is GTSNPN, CDR2 SVGIG, per germline (reference sequence). The CDR3 has 14 residues. Trimming stripped 7 bases from V and 3 bases from J, with 18 bases between. The CDR3 protein is CALNLGDWDTEAFF. CDR3 nucleotide sequence: TGTGCCTTAAACCTAGGGGACTGGGACACTGAAGCTTTCTTT. Using reference TRBV30 and TRBJ1-1 for the parts outside the CDR3, the full variable domain is SQTIHQWPATLVQPVGSPLSLECTVEGTSNPNLYWYRQAAGRGLQLLFYSVGIGQISSEVPQNLSASRPQDRQFILSSKKLLLSDSGFYLCALNLGDWDTEAFFGQGTRLTVV.

CDR3 region: CASSQGLAGGWTGELFF. For the CDR3, the DNA is TGCGCCAGCAGCCAAGGACTAGCGGGGGGGTGGACCGGGGAGCTGTTTTTT. V gene TRBV4-1 combines with J gene TRBJ2-2; 14 bases agree with TRBD2. The ends lost 1 base at V and 5 bases at J; junction bases unmatched: 3. This CDR3 has 17 amino acids. The V gene's germline CDR1 is MGHRA and CDR2 YSYEKL.

V is TRBV10-3 and J is TRBJ1-4; D is ambiguous. This CDR3 comprises 12 residues. V was shortened by 2 bases and J by 5 bases, with 3 bases between the two germline ends. Looked up from germline, CDR1 is ENHRY and CDR2 is SYGVKD. The CDR3 DNA sequence: TGTGCCATCAGTGAGGAGAATGAAAAACTGTTTTTT. As protein: CAISEENEKLFF.

This clone was found once. The chain is built from TRBV19 and TRBJ2-2; D is undetermined. Germline loops: CDR1 LNHDA, CDR2 SQIVND (reference sequence). V lost 3 bases and J lost 1, with 6 bases in between. The CDR3 contains 14 residues. In DNA form, the CDR3 reads TGTGCCAGTAGTATTGTTCTGAACACCGGGGAGCTGTTTTTT. Amino acids: CASSIVLNTGELFF.

The V gene is TRBV19, the J gene TRBJ2-3, with TRBD2 identical over 15 bases. The V gene end was trimmed by 6 bases and the J gene end by 4 bases; junction bases not matched to a gene: 2. The CDR3 contains 15 residues. Per germline, CDR1 LNHDA and CDR2 SQIVND (reference sequence). The CDR3 DNA reads as TGTGCCAGTAGCAGGACTAGCGGGAGGGCAGATACGCAGTATTTT. Translation gives CASSRTSGRADTQYF.

The genes are TRBV6-1 and TRBJ2-2, with a possible D match to TRBD1 (6 bases). In germline, CDR1 is MNHNS, CDR2 SASEGT. The length of the CDR3 is 15 residues. The germline V and J ends were trimmed by 4 bases and 3 bases, with 12 bases remaining between them. CDR3 sequence: CASSVVQGYTGELFF. The CDR3 DNA is TGTGCCAGCAGTGTTGTACAGGGCTACACCGGGGAGCTGTTTTTT.

The table lists this clone with a few counts. The genes are TRBV11-2 and TRBJ2-7; D is possibly TRBD1 (6 bases). The CDR3 runs 14 residues. The germline V gene encodes CDR1 SGHAT and CDR2 FQNNGV. The ends were cut back, 4 bases at V and 6 bases at J, with 16 bases in the middle. The CDR3 region is CASSSLRTVSEQYF. The CDR3 DNA sequence: TGTGCCAGCAGCTCCCTAAGGACAGTTAGCGAGCAGTACTTC. The complete variable domain, with remaining parts taken from reference TRBV11-2 and TRBJ2-7, reads EAGVAQSPRYKIIEKRQSVAFWCNPISGHATLYWYQQILGQGPKLLIQFQNNGVVDDSQLPKDRFSAERLKGVDSTLKIQPAKLEDSAVYLCASSSLRTVSEQYFGPGTRLTVT.

This clone was detected only once. The same CDR3 arises from other DNA sequences in this sample as well. The genes are TRBV7-9 and TRBJ2-7, with a possible D match to TRBD1 (5 bases). From germline, CDR1 is SEHNR and CDR2 FQNEAQ (reference sequence). The CDR3 has 12 residues. Trimming left V 4 bases short and J 4 bases short, with 8 bases between. The CDR3, as DNA: TGTGCCAGCAGCTATGACAGATACGAGCAGTACTTC. It codes for CASSYDRYEQYF.

V gene TRBV6-1 combines with J gene TRBJ2-3; a weak D match, TRBD1 (6 bases). V dropped 7 bases and J dropped 0 bases, with 11 bases sitting between them. The CDR3 spans 14 residues. The germline V gene encodes CDR1 MNHNS and CDR2 SASEGT. In nucleotides, the CDR3 is TGTGCCAGCAATTCGGACAGAAGCACAGATACGCAGTATTTT. Its protein is CASNSDRSTDTQYF.

The chain combines TRBV7-2 with TRBJ2-3; the match to TRBD2 covers 13 bases. Germline V gene lookup returns CDR1 SGHTA and CDR2 FQGNSA. The trim removed 2 bases at V and 5 bases at J, leaving 4 bases unmatched. The length of the CDR3 is 16 residues. In DNA form, the CDR3 reads TGTGCCAGCAGCTTACCGGGACTAGCGGGGAGAGATACGCAGTATTTT. Protein product: CASSLPGLAGRDTQYF.

CDR3 nucleotides: TGTGCCAGCGTCCGGGACAGCGTCTCCTACGAGCAGTACTTC. This sequence encodes CASVRDSVSYEQYF. The chain has TRBV28 and TRBJ2-7; 7 nucleotides align to TRBD1. Germline CDR1 MDHEN, CDR2 SYDVKM. After removal of 8 bases from V and 0 bases from J, the junction contained 7 bases not matched to a gene. The CDR3 length is 14 residues.

This clone was counted a few times. The gene calls are TRBV9 and TRBJ2-7; a possible D gene is TRBD1 (7 bases). Trimming shortened V by 4 bases and J by 7 bases, and 21 bases separated the two germline ends. CDR1 is SGDLS and CDR2 is YYNGEE in the germline V gene. The CDR3 is made up of 15 amino acids. This CDR3 reads CASSSSGGTAGEQYF. The DNA for the CDR3 is TGTGCCAGCAGCTCGTCGGGCGGGACAGCGGGTGAGCAGTACTTC.

The chain has TRBV6-1 and TRBJ1-5, with 7 bases matching TRBD1. The CDR3 totals 15 residues. The V segment lost 6 bases and the J segment 4 bases; nucleotides outside the gene matches: 9. Germline values: CDR1 MNHNS, CDR2 SASEGT. In nucleotides, the CDR3 is TGTGCCAGCAGGGTGGCAGGGGGTTGTAATCAGCCCCAGCATTTT. Its protein product is CASRVAGGCNQPQHF.

The rearrangement links TRBV7-9 to TRBJ2-4, with D tentatively TRBD1 (6 bases). The CDR3 is made up of 19 amino acids. V was clipped by 6 bases and J by 0 bases, with 24 bases between them. In germline, CDR1 is SEHNR, CDR2 FQNEAQ (reference sequence). In DNA, the CDR3 is TGTGCCAGCAGGCCTGACTTCGGGACATCCCGCCTAGCCAAAAACATTCAGTACTTC. It translates to CASRPDFGTSRLAKNIQYF.